This paragraph reports one T cell receptor beta chain. A single count supports this clone. Its target antigen remains unknown. The record has no base qualities; no much larger clone is one base away. The sample's time point label is to be understood as: around 4 weeks on oral tofacitinib. This sample's treatment or condition label indicates: oral pan-JAK inhibitor, 5-10 mg twice daily. Peripheral blood and lesional scalp punch biopsies were obtained from patients with alopecia areata. After PBMCs were isolated by density centrifugation and stained for CD3, CD4 and CD8, a FACSAria was used to sort CD4+ and CD8+ T cells. This record belongs to a study of CD8+ T cells in alopecia areata (dated by TCRdb to the late 2010s). Regarding the complete study: Treated patients were enrolled in an open-label pilot trial of oral tofacitinib, 5 to 10 mg twice daily, for moderate-to-severe alopecia areata. Tofacitinib was administered for 6 to 18 months, and 6 months of follow-up off drug were then conducted to assess delayed response and recurrence. Disease severity in treated patients was measured with the SALT score, which quantifies the percentage of affected scalp surface area. In both human patients and the C3H/HeJ mouse model, the study applied high-throughput TCRbeta sequencing to look at T cell clonal expansion in alopecia areata. Human TCRbeta sequencing covered scalp tissue and sorted CD4+ and CD8+ peripheral blood T cells from patchy and totalis/universalis alopecia areata patients and healthy controls. Biopsies were taken from tofacitinib-treated patients at baseline and again at 4 and 24 weeks into treatment, and several of those patients also had a later scalp biopsy. Scalp clonality was compared among normal scalp (n=4), patchy alopecia areata scalp (n=8), and alopecia totalis/universalis scalp (n=8). RNA came from the PAXgene miRNA kit for fixed scalp, the miRNeasy kit for PBMCs, and the RNeasy kit for mouse skin. TCRbeta CDR3 regions were amplified by immunoSEQ multiplex PCR using 35 Vbeta forward and 13 Jbeta reverse primers. General conclusions and limits of the study: Unlike mouse skin, where gammadelta T cells dominate, normal human skin contains resident alphabeta T cells that get sequenced too, which complicates analysis of the scalp TCR repertoire. Scalp clonality and the number of expanded CD8+ clones among the top 100 scalp clones were significantly decreased by tofacitinib. Compared with mice, TCR sequences shared between patients were less clear, possibly partly because of HLA diversity across the patient population. Lesional scalp, especially in alopecia totalis/universalis, showed higher clonality and more expanded CD8+ clones than normal scalp, suggesting antigenic drive. Because the treated cohort was small and had just a single nonresponder, larger studies are needed to establish links between baseline CD8+ expansion and response. Many expanded lesional clones were found to persist in scalp and blood during tofacitinib treatment, and relapse after treatment cessation may be partly explained by this persistence.

Receptors were amplified or captured by the immunoSEQ multiplex PCR assay. For TCR sequencing, RNA was extracted from every sample and reverse transcribed into cDNA to serve as template. SuperScript III was used for first-strand cDNA synthesis, primed with a 2:1 mix of oligo-dT and random hexamers. A synthetic immune receptor repertoire was used to gauge amplification bias, and whatever bias remained was removed computationally. Turning to the authors' computational methods: After raw reads were preprocessed to remove errors, the CDR3 was defined following IMGT conventions as running from the conserved cysteine to phenylalanine. To get clonality, Shannon entropy was normalized by log2 of the number of productive unique TCRs and the result was subtracted from 1. CD4 or CD8 identity of scalp clones was inferred by cross-referencing scalp TCRbeta sequences with sorted blood CD4 and CD8 repertoires. This immuneACCESS table, as held by TCRdb, lists in-frame sequences with V and J called but not all clones. Of the missing ones, under half trace to an unresolved V gene in checked studies; the others have no known cause. Clone size and the V and J calls come from that table; the DNA yielded D and trimming. The sample table contains 120,000 to 150,000 clones; only one count was recorded for 75% to 85% of them. The biggest ten clones account for just under 25% of the sample.

CDR1 PRHDT and CDR2 FYEKMQ are derived from the germline V gene (reference sequence). V lost 0 bases and J lost 8 bases; the stretch between them is 10 bases long. From the cysteine up to the phenylalanine, the CDR3 has a length of 13 residues. Here the CDR3 DNA is all that survives: 39 bases in frame from base 1. Sequencing was performed on CD8+ T cells sorted from blood, taken at week 4, from a patient treated with tofacitinib. The chain employs TRBV13 and TRBJ1-1; a weak D assignment points to TRBD1 (6 bases agree). This TCR came from a human donor with alopecia areata. The CDR3 amino acid sequence is: CASSLGGGTEAFF. The sequenced DNA: TGTGCCAGCAGCTTAGGCGGCGGGACAGAAGCTTTCTTT.